Below, 17 T cell receptor beta chains from the same sample are listed, as sequenced in a study of T cell responses to AZD1222 COVID-19 vaccine. Using immunoSEQ multiplex PCR, the repertoire was profiled, and TCRdb retains in-frame clones only, with some absent. The sample lists about 120,000 clones; almost 90% were seen once. The input for sequencing was peripheral blood, taken on day 0 of AZD1222 vaccination. The receptors were gathered from an adult in good health.

This chain connects TRBV27 to TRBJ2-7; D uncertain. This CDR3 region has 13 residues. V lost 4 bases and J 3 bases, leaving 10 bases between the germline ends. Germline V gene data show CDR1 as MNHEY and CDR2 as SMNVEV (reference sequence). CDR3 sequence reads: CASSWSLGYEQYF. CDR3 bases: TGTGCCAGCAGTTGGTCCCTTGGCTACGAGCAGTACTTC.

The J gene is TRBJ1-3, the V gene TRBV7-8; possibly TRBD1 for D (5 bases). The germline gives CDR1 SGHVS, CDR2 FQNEAQ. The ends were cut back, 6 bases at V and 4 bases at J, with 19 bases in the middle. The CDR3 is 16 amino acids. CDR3 nucleotides: TGTGCCAGCAGTACGGGGACGGCACTTTCGGGAAACACCATATATTTT. Protein product: CASSTGTALSGNTIYF.

The count of this clone is one. The chain employs TRBV11-3 and TRBJ1-1, with TRBD1 as a possible D gene (5 bases). CDR1 and CDR2 from the germline V gene are SGHNT and YENEEA. CDR3 length: 16 amino acids. V lost 1 base and J lost 3, with 15 bases in between. The CDR3 DNA reads TGTGCCAGCAGCTTAGGAGGGGCAGGAGGGTACACTGAAGCTTTCTTT. It yields the protein CASSLGGAGGYTEAFF.

This clone was recorded only once. The chain combines TRBV6-1 with TRBJ2-3; 8 bases agree with TRBD1. With 4 bases clipped from V and 1 base from J, the junction kept 16 bases outside the gene matches. This CDR3 contains 19 residues. Looked up from germline, CDR1 is MNHNS and CDR2 is SASEGT. The CDR3 here is CASSGSGGGGSAGTDTQYF. The DNA for the CDR3 is TGTGCCAGCAGTGGTTCAGGGGGCGGAGGATCGGCGGGCACAGATACGCAGTATTTT.

This sequence joins TRBV19 and TRBJ1-2; TRBD1 agrees at 9 bases. From germline, CDR1 is LNHDA and CDR2 SQIVND (reference sequence). V trimming: 6 bases; J trimming: 5 bases; junction bases outside the gene matches: 13. The CDR3 has 16 residues. Here the CDR3 reads CASRTTTGQGRYGYTF. In DNA form, the CDR3 reads TGTGCCAGTAGAACCACTACGGGACAGGGAAGGTATGGCTACACCTTC.

V is TRBV12-5 and J is TRBJ2-2, with 10 bases identical to TRBD2. This CDR3 region has 14 residues. Looked up from germline, CDR1 is LGHNT and CDR2 is FRNRAP. V dropped 6 bases and J dropped 3; count of bases not matched to a gene: 1. In DNA form, the CDR3 reads TGTGCTAGTGGAGCGGGGGGGGACACCGGGGAGCTGTTTTTT. As protein: CASGAGGDTGELFF. Complete variable domain (other parts from reference TRBV12-5 and TRBJ2-2): DARVTQTPRHKVTEMGQEVTMRCQPILGHNTVFWYRQTMMQGLELLAYFRNRAPLDDSGMPKDRFSAEMPDATLATLKIQPSEPRDSAVYFCASGAGGDTGELFFGEGSRLTVL.

The chain couples TRBV6-1 to TRBJ1-2, with TRBD1 identical over 8 bases. The CDR3 spans 15 residues. Trimming at V came to 0 bases and at J to 0 bases, leaving 0 bases not matched to a gene. Germline CDR1 is MNHNS and CDR2 is SASEGT. CDR3: CASSEATGANYGYTF. The CDR3 coding sequence is TGTGCCAGCAGTGAAGCGACAGGGGCTAACTATGGCTACACCTTC.

The chain couples TRBV4-2 to TRBJ1-6; D unclear. Trimming pared 1 base from V and 16 bases from J, leaving 8 bases between. Per the germline V gene, CDR1 is LGHNA and CDR2 is YNFKEQ. This CDR3 comprises 11 residues. The CDR3 here is CASSQGPLLHF. The CDR3 region has the DNA TGTGCCAGCAGCCAAGGACCGCTTCTCCACTTT.

J is TRBJ1-4 and V is TRBV28; 7 nucleotides match TRBD1. The CDR3 has 16 amino acids. The germline V gene encodes CDR1 MDHEN and CDR2 SYDVKM. The J segment lost 2 bases and the V segment lost 6 bases, leaving 9 bases of the junction unmatched. DNA of the CDR3: TGTGCCAGCAGAAACGCGCAGACAGGGACTAATGAAAAACTGTTTTTT. Translating it yields CASRNAQTGTNEKLFF.

The gene calls are TRBV19 and TRBJ1-4, with D possibly matching TRBD1 (6 bases). V lost 6 bases to trimming and J lost 6 bases, with 17 bases between them. Germline V lookup: CDR1 LNHDA, CDR2 SQIVND (reference sequence). The CDR3 consists of 15 residues. The CDR3 DNA follows: TGTGCCAGTAGAGTTAGGTCTGCAGGGGATGAAAAACTGTTTTTT. Protein product: CASRVRSAGDEKLFF.

V usage is TRBV6-5 and J usage is TRBJ2-3; TRBD2 might be the D (5 bases). Looked up from germline, CDR1 is MNHEY and CDR2 is SVGAGI. The V and J ends lost 5 bases and 6 bases respectively, with 12 bases between them. This CDR3 has 13 amino acids. The CDR3 bases are TGTGCCAGCAGTCTTGTTAAGCGGGATACGCAGTATTTT. Its protein is CASSLVKRDTQYF.

The chain couples TRBV30 to TRBJ2-1, with 8 bases matching TRBD2. The germline V gene has CDR1 GTSNPN and CDR2 SVGIG (reference sequence). V lost 1 base, J lost 5 bases, and 1 base stayed unmatched. The CDR3 has 13 residues. The CDR3 here is CAWSGGLDNEQFF. As DNA, the CDR3 is TGTGCCTGGAGTGGGGGACTAGACAATGAGCAGTTCTTC.

The chain couples TRBV9 to TRBJ2-3, with D perhaps matching TRBD1 or TRBD2 (6 bases each). The germline V and J ends were trimmed by 1 base and 6 bases, with 18 bases remaining between them. The CDR3 spans 16 residues. Per the germline V gene, CDR1 is SGDLS and CDR2 is YYNGEE. The chain's CDR3 is CASSVNRPGAGDTQYF. The CDR3 DNA follows: TGTGCCAGCAGCGTAAACAGGCCGGGGGCGGGGGATACGCAGTATTTT.

The J gene is TRBJ1-1, the V gene TRBV7-5; the table's D call of TRBD1 was not tested on the DNA. TRBV7-5 is assigned pseudogene status. This CDR3 is built from 17 residues. The CDR3 DNA sequence: TGTGTCAGAAGCTTAGAGGCCCGGGACAGTGGAAACACTGAAGCTTTCTTT. Protein: CVRSLEARDSGNTEAFF.

The CDR3 reads CASGAINTDTQYF. The CDR3 nucleotides read TGTGCCAGCGGGGCAATTAACACAGATACGCAGTATTTT. The chain uses TRBV6-5 and TRBJ2-3, with D tentatively TRBD1 (5 bases). Germline V gene data show CDR1 as MNHEY and CDR2 as SVGAGI. Between the trimmed V and J ends, which lost 8 bases and 2 bases, there was a span of 11 bases. The CDR3 consists of 13 residues.

This chain connects TRBV20-1 to TRBJ1-2, with a possible D match to TRBD1 (5 bases). The CDR3 sequence is 13 residues long. The germline V gene has CDR1 DFQATT and CDR2 SNEGSKA (reference sequence). V lost 3 bases and J 7 bases, leaving 15 bases between the germline ends. CDR3 in amino acids: CSASSGTQSGYTF. DNA for the CDR3: TGCAGTGCTAGTTCCGGGACCCAATCTGGCTACACCTTC.

The chain has TRBV20-1 and TRBJ2-1; no firm D call. This CDR3 spans 11 amino acids. V lost 2 bases and J 5 bases, leaving 4 bases between the germline ends. CDR1 DFQATT and CDR2 SNEGSKA come from the germline V gene (reference sequence). In DNA form, the CDR3 reads TGCAGTGCTAGATCGGACAATGAGCAGTTCTTC. Protein sequence: CSARSDNEQFF.